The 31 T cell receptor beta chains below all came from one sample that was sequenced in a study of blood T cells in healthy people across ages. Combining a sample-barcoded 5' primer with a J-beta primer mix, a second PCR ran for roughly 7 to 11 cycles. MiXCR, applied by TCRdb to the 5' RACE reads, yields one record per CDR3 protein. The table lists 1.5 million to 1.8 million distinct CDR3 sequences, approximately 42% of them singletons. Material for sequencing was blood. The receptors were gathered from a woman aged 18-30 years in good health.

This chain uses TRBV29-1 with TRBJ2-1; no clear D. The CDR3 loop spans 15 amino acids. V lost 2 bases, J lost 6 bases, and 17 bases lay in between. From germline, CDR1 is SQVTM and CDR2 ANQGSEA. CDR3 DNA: TGCAGCGTTGAATCGGATATGACTCCGGGCAATGAGCAGTTCTTC. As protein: CSVESDMTPGNEQFF.

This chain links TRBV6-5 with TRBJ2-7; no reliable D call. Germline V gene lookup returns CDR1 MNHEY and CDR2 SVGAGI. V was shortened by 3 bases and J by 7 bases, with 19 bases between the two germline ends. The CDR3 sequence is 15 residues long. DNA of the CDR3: TGTGCCAGCAGTTATCTACATCTCTCCTACAATGAGCAGTACTTC. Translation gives CASSYLHLSYNEQYF.

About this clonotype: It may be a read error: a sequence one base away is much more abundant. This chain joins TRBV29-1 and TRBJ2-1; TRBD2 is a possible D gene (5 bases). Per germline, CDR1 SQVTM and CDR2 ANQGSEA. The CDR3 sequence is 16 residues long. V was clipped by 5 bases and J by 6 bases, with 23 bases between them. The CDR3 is CSVPLVFVGMCNEQFF. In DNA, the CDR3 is TGCAGCGTTCCCCTCGTTTTCGTCGGGATGTGCAATGAGCAGTTCTTC.

The CDR3: CAIKRGTQETQYF. The CDR3, as DNA: TGTGCCATAAAACGTGGGACCCAAGAGACCCAGTACTTC. This rearrangement joins TRBV10-3 to TRBJ2-5; D could derive from TRBD1 or TRBD2 (5 bases each). V was shortened by 9 bases and J by 1 base, with 12 bases between the two germline ends. CDR3 size: 13 residues. Per germline, CDR1 ENHRY and CDR2 SYGVKD.

CDR3 residues: CASSLVWGQPVVAEAFF. The CDR3 DNA reads TGTGCCAGCAGCTTAGTCTGGGGACAACCGGTAGTGGCTGAAGCTTTCTTT. V and J are TRBV7-2 and TRBJ1-1, with D perhaps TRBD1 (6 bases). The germline V and J ends were trimmed by 1 base and 6 bases, with 21 bases remaining between them. CDR1 and CDR2 (germline): SGHTA, FQGNSA. This CDR3 comprises 17 residues.

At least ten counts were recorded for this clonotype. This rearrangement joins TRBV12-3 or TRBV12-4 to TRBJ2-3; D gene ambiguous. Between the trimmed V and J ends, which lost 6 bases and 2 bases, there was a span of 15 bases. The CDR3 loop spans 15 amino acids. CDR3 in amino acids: CASSFPGGSTDTQYF. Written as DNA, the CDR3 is TGTGCCAGCAGCTTCCCCGGCGGTTCCACAGATACGCAGTATTTT.

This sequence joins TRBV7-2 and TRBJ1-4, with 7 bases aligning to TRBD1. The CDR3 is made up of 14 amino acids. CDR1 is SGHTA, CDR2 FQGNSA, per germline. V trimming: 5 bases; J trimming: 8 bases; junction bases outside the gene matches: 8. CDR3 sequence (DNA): TGTGCCAGCAGCAGAGACAGGGCGGAAGAAAAACTGTTTTTT. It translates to CASSRDRAEEKLFF.

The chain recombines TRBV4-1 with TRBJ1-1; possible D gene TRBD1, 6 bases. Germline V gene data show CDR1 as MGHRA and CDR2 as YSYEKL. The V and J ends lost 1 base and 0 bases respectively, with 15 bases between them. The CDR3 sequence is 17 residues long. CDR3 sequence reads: CASSQATGTTMNTEAFF. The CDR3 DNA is TGCGCCAGCAGCCAAGCTACCGGGACAACCATGAACACTGAAGCTTTCTTT.

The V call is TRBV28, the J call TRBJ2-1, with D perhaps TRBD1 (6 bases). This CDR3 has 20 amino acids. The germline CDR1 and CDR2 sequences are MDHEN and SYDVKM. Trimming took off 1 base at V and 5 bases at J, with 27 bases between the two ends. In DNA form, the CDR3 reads TGTGCCAGCAGTTTATTTCATCGATATGGGGGCGAGTCCGGAGACAATGAGCAGTTCTTC. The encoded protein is CASSLFHRYGGESGDNEQFF.

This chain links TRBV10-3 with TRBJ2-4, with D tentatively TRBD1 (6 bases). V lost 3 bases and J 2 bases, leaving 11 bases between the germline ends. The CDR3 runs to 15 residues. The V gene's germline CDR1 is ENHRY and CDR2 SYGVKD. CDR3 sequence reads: CAISEQQGSKNIQYF. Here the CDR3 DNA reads TGTGCCATCAGTGAACAACAGGGCTCCAAAAACATTCAGTACTTC.

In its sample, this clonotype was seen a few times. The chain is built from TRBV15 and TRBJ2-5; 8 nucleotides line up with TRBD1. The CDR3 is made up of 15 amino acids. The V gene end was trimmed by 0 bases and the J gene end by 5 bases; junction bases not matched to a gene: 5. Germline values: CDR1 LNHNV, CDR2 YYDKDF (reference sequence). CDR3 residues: CATSRETGGGETQYF. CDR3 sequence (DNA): TGTGCCACCAGCAGAGAAACAGGGGGTGGGGAGACCCAGTACTTC.

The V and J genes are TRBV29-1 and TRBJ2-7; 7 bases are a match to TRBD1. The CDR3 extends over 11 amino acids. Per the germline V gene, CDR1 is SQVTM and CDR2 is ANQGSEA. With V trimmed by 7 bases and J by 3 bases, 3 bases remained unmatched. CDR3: CSGWDSYEQYF. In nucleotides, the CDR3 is TGCAGCGGCTGGGACAGCTACGAGCAGTACTTC.

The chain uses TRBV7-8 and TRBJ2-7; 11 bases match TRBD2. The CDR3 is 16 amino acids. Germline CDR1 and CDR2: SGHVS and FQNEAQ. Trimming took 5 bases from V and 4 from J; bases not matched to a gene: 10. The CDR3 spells CASSLPLAGGLYEQYF. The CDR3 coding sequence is TGTGCCAGCAGCCTACCCCTAGCGGGAGGACTATACGAGCAGTACTTC.

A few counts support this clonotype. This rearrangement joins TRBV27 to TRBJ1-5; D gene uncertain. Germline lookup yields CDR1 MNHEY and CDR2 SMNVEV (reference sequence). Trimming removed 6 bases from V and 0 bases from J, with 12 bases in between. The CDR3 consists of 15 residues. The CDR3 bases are TGTGCCAGCAGCGGACGACCAAATAGCAATCAGCCCCAGCATTTT. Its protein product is CASSGRPNSNQPQHF.

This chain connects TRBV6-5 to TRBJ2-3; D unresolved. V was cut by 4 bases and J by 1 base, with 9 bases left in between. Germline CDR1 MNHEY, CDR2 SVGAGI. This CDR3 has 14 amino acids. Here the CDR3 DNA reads TGTGCCAGCAGTTCTGGACCACGCACAGATACGCAGTATTTT. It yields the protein CASSSGPRTDTQYF.

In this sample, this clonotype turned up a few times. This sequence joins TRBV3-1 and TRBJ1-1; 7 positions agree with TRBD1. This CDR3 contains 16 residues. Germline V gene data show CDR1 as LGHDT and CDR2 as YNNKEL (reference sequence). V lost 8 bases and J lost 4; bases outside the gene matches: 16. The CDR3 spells CASSKGWGQKSTEAFF. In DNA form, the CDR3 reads TGTGCCAGCTCGAAGGGCTGGGGACAGAAAAGCACTGAAGCTTTCTTT.

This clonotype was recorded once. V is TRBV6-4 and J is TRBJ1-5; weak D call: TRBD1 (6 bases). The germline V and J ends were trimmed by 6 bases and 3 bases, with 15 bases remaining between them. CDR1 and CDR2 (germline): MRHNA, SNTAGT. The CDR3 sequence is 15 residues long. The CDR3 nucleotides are TGTGCCAGCAGACGATTTGACAGGTACAATCAGCCCCAGCATTTT. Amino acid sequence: CASRRFDRYNQPQHF.

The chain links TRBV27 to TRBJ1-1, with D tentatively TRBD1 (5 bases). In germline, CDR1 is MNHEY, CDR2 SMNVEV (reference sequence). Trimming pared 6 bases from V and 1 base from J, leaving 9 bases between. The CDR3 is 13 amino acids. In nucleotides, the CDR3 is TGTGCCAGCAGAGACAGTCAGAACACTGAAGCTTTCTTT. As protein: CASRDSQNTEAFF.

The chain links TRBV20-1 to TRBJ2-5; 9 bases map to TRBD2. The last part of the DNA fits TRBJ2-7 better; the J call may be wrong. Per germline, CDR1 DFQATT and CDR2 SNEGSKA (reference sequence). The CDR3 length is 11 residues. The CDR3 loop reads CSALAGNEQYF. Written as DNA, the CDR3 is TGCAGTGCCCTAGCGGGAAACGAGCAGTACTTC.

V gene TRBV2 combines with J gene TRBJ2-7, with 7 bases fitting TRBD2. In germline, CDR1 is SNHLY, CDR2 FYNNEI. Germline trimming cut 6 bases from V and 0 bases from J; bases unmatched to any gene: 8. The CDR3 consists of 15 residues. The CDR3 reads CASRREPLHSYEQYF. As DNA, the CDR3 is TGTGCCAGCAGGCGGGAGCCCCTACACTCCTACGAGCAGTACTTC.

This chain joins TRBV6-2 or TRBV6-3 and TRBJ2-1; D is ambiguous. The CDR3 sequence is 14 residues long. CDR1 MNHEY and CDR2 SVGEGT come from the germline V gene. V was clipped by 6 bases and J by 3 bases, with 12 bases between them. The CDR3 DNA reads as TGTGCCAGCAGCAACCGGCGCGACTACAATGAGCAGTTCTTC. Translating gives CASSNRRDYNEQFF.

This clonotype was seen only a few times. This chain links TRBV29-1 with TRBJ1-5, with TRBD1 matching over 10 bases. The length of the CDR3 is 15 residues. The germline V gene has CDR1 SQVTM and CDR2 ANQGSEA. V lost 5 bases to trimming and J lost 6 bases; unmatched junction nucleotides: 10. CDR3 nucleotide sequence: TGCAGCGTTAGTGAGACAGGGGGCAGGGGTCAGCCCCAGCATTTT. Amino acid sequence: CSVSETGGRGQPQHF.

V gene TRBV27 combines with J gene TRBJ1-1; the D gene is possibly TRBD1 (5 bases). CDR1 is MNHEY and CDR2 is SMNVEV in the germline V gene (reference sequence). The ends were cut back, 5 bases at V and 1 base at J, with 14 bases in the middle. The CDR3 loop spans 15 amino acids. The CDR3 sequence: CASSAPGTENTEAFF. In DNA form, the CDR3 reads TGTGCCAGCAGTGCCCCCGGGACGGAGAACACTGAAGCTTTCTTT.

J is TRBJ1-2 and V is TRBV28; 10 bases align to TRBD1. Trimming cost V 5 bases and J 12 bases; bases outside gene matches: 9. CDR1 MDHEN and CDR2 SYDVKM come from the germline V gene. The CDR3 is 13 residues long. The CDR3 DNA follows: TGTGCCAGCAGTATAGTCCGGGACAGGGGAAACACCTTC. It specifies CASSIVRDRGNTF.

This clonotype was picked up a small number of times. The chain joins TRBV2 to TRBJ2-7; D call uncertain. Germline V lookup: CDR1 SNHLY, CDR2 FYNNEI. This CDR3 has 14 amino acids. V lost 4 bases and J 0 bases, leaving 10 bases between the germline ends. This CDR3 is CASSAGRASYEQYF. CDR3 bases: TGTGCCAGCAGTGCCGGACGGGCCTCCTACGAGCAGTACTTC.

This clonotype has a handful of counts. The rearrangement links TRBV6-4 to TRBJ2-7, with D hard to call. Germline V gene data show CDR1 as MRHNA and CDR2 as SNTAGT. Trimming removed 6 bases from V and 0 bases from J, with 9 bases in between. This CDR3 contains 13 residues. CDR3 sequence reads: CASRTRYSYEQYF. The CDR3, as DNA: TGTGCCAGCAGAACACGGTACTCCTACGAGCAGTACTTC.

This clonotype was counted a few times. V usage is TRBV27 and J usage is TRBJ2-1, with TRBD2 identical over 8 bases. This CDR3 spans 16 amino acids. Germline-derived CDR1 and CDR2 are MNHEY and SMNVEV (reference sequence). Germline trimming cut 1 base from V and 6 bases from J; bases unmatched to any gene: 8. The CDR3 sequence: CASSLLAGGMGNEQFF. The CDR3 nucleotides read TGTGCCAGCAGTTTATTGGCGGGAGGCATGGGCAATGAGCAGTTCTTC.

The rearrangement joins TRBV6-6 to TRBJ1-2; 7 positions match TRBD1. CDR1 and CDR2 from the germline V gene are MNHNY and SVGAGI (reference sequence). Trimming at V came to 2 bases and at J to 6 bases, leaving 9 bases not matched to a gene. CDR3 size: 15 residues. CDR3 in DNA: TGTGCCAGCAGTTACATTGGGCAGGGGGTAGATGGCTACACCTTC. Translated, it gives CASSYIGQGVDGYTF.

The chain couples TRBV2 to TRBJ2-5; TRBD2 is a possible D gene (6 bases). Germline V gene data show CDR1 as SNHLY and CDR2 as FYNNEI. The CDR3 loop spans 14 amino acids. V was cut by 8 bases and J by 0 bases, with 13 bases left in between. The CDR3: CASQVAEYQETQYF. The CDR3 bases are TGTGCCAGCCAAGTAGCGGAGTACCAAGAGACCCAGTACTTC.

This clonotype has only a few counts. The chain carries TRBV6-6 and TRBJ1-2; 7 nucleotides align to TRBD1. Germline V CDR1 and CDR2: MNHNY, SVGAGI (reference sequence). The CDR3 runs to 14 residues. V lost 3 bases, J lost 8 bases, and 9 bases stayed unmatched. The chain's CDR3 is CASSYSRQGGGYTF. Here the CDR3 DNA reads TGTGCCAGCAGTTATTCCCGACAGGGCGGGGGCTACACCTTC.

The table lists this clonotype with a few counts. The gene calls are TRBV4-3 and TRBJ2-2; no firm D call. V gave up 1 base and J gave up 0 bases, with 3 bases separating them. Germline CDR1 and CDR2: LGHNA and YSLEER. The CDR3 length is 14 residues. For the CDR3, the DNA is TGCGCCAGCAGCCAAGCATCGAACACCGGGGAGCTGTTTTTT. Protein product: CASSQASNTGELFF.